The TCR beta chain described here comes from a study of T cells after yellow fever vaccination. Researchers made TCR cDNA using 5'RACE template switching, and this step added a universal primer site and UMIs. Via MiXCR, TCRdb re-called the 5' RACE reads, giving one row per CDR3 protein. In the table there are about 300,000 distinct CDR3 sequences, approximately 10% of which are singletons. Trimming left V 2 bases short and J 6 bases short, with 5 bases between. CDR3 length: 12 amino acids. As regards this clonotype: Antigen: not known.

Notes on the study in general: Peak timing came faster in the weaker secondary response, day 5 versus 15. Once the booster was given, most primary-vaccination clones reappeared, at around 96% for CD4 and more than 85% for CD8.

This chain links TRBV12-3 or TRBV12-4 with TRBJ1-5, with D hard to call. The sequence was collected from a man between 18 and 29 years old who received the YFV17D yellow fever vaccine. Source: CD4+ T cells sorted from PBMCs, taken 5 days after the yellow fever booster vaccination. The CDR3 DNA sequence: TGTGCCAGCAGTTTAAAGGGTCAGCCCCAGCATTTT. Translating it yields CASSLKGQPQHF.